This record covers a single TCR beta chain. Its specificity is not known. The data are from a study of naive and memory T cell subsets. Four subsets defined by CD45RA and CD27 were sorted after CD3, CD4, CD8 and live/dead staining. Both TRBC1 and TRBC2 were covered by a beta constant-region primer of two equimolar oligonucleotides. The ligated cDNA underwent four PCR rounds using SP2 and nested alpha and beta constant-region primers. TCRdb itself ran the UMI-ligation and nested PCR reads through MiXCR, one entry per CDR3 protein. The sample holds around 160,000 distinct CDR3 sequences, roughly 20% seen once. Trimming pared 3 bases from V and 0 bases from J, leaving 9 bases between. The CDR3 is 14 amino acids. Overall study results and limits: A few larger clonotypes appeared in naive repertoires, especially CD8, possibly memory cells re-expressing CD45RA.

This TCR came from a human donor in good health. Sequencing used naive CD4+ T cells from blood. The V and J genes are TRBV12-3 or TRBV12-4 and TRBJ2-7; no definite D call. The CDR3 reads CASSFTASSYEQYF. The CDR3 region has the DNA TGTGCCAGCAGTTTCACAGCCAGCTCCTACGAGCAGTACTTC.